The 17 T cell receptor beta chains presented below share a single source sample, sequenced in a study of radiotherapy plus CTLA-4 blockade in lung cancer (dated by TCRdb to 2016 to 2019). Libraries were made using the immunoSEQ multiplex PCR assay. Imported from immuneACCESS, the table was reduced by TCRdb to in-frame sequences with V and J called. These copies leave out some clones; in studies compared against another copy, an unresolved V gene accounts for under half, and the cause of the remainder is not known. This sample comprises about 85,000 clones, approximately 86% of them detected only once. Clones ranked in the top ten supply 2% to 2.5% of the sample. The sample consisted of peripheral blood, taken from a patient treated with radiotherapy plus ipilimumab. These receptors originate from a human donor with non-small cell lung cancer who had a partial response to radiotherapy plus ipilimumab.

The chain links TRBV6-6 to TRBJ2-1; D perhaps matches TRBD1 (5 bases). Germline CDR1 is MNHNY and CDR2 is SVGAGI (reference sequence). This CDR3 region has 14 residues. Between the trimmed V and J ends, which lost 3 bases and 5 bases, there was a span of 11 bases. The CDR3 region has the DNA TGTGCCAGCAGTTATTTGGACACGAACAATGAGCAGTTCTTC. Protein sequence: CASSYLDTNNEQFF.

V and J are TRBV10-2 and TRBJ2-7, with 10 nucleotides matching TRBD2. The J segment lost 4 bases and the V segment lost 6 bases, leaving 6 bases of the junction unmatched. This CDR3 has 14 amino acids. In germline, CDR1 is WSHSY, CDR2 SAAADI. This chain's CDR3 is CASSRLAGGYEQYF. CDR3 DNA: TGCGCCAGCAGCAGACTAGCGGGCGGTTACGAGCAGTACTTC.

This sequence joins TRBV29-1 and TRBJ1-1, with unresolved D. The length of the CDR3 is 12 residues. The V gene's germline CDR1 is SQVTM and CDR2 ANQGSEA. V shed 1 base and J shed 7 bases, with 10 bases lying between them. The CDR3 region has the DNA TGCAGCGTTGAAGCCCCAGTCCTTGAAGCTTTCTTT. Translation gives CSVEAPVLEAFF.

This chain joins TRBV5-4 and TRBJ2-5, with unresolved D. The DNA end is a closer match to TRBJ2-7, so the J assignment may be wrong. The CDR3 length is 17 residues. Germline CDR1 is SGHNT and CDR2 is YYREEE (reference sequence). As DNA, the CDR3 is TGTGCCAGCAGCTTTTTGCCGGATAGCATTAGCTCCTACGAGCAGTACTTC. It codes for CASSFLPDSISSYEQYF.

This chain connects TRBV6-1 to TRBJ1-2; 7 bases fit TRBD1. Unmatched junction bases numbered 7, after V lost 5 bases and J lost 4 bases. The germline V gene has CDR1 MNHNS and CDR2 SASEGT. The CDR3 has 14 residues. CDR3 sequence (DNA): TGTGCCAGCAGTACCCGGGACAGCCGCTATGGCTACACCTTC. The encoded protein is CASSTRDSRYGYTF.

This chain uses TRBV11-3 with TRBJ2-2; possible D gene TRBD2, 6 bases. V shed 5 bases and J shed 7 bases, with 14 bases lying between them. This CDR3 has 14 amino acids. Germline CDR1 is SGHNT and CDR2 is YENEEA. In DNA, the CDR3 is TGTGCCAGCAGCAGCGGGCGAAGGGGCGGGGAGCTGTTTTTT. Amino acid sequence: CASSSGRRGGELFF.

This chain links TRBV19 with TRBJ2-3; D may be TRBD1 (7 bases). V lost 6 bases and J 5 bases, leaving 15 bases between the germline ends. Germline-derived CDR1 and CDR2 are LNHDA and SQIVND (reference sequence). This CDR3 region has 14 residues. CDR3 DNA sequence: TGTGCCAGTAGCTCCGGGCAGGGGGGAGATACGCAGTATTTT. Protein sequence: CASSSGQGGDTQYF.

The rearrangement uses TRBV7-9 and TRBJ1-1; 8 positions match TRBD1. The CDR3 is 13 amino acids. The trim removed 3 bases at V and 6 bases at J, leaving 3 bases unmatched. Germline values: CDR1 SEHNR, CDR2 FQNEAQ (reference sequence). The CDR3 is CASSLAGGSEAFF. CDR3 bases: TGTGCCAGCAGCTTGGCAGGGGGCTCTGAAGCTTTCTTT.

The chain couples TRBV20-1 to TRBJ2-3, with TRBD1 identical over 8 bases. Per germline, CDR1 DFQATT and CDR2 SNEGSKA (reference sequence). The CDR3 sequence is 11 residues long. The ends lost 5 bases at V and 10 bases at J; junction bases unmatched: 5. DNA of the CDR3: TGCAGTGCTGGACAGGGCAGTTCGCAGTATTTT. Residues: CSAGQGSSQYF.

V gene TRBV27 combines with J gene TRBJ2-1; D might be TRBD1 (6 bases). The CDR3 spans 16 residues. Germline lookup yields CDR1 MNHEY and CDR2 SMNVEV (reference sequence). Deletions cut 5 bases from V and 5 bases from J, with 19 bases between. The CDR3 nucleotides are TGTGCCAGCAGTCTGAGGGGGACCTCCCCCCACAATGAGCAGTTCTTC. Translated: CASSLRGTSPHNEQFF.

Written as DNA, the CDR3 is TGTGCCAGCAGCCGGGACAGTAACTATGGCTACACCTTC. Its translation is CASSRDSNYGYTF. The chain recombines TRBV28 with TRBJ1-2; 7 nucleotides line up with TRBD1. The V gene's germline CDR1 is MDHEN and CDR2 SYDVKM. The junction had 2 bases not matched to a gene; V was cut back by 6 bases and J by 1 base. There are 13 residues in the CDR3.

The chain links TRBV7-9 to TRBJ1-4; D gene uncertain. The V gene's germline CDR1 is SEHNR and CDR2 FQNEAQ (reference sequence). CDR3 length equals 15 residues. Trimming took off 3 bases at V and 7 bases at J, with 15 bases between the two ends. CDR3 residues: CASSLDGLGGEKLFF. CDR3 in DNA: TGTGCCAGCAGCTTGGACGGCCTCGGAGGTGAAAAACTGTTTTTT.

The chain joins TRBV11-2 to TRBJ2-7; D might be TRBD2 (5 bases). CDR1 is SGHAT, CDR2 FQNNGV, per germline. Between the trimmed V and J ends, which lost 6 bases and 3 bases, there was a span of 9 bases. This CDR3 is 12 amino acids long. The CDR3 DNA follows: TGTGCCAGCAGGGGAGTGGACTACGAGCAGTACGTC. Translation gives CASRGVDYEQYV.

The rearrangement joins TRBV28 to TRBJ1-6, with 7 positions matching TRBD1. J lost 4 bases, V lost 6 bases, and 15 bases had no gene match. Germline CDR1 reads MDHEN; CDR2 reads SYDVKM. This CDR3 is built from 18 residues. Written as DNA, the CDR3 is TGTGCCAGCAGGCATCCCACTCAGGGGGTCCTATATAATTCACCCCTCCACTTT. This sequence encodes CASRHPTQGVLYNSPLHF.

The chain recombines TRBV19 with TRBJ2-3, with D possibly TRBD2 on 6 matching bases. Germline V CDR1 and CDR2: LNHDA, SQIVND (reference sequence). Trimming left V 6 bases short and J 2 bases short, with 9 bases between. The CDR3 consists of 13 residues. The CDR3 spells CASRRDPTDTQYF. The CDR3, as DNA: TGTGCCAGTAGGCGGGATCCCACAGATACGCAGTATTTT.

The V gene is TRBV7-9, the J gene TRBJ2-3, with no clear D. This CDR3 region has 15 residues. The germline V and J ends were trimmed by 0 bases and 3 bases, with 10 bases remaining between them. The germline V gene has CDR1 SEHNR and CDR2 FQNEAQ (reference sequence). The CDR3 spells CASSLAVVRTDTQYF. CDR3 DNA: TGTGCCAGCAGCTTAGCAGTCGTCAGGACAGATACGCAGTATTTT.

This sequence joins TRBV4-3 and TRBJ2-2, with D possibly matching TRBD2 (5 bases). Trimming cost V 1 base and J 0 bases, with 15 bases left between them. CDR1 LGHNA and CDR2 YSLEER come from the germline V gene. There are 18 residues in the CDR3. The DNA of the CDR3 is TGCGCCAGCAGCCAAGCAACAAGAGTAGCGCCGAACACCGGGGAGCTGTTTTTT. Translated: CASSQATRVAPNTGELFF.